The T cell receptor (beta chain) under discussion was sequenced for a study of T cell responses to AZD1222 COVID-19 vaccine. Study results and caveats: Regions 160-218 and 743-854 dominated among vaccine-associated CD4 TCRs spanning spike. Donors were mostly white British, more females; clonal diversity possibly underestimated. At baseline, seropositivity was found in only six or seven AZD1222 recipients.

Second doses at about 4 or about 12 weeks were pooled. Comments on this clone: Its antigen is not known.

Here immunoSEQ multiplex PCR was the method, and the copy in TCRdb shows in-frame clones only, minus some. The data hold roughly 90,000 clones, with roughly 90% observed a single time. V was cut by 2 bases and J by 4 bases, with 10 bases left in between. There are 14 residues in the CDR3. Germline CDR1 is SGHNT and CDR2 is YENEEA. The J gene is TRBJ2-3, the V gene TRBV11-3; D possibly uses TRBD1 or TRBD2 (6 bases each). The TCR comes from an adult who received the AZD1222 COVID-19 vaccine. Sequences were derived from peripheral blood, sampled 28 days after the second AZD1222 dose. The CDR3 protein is CASSLYGGADTQYF. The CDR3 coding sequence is TGTGCCAGCAGCTTATACGGGGGCGCAGATACGCAGTATTTT.